The 15 T cell receptor beta chains listed next were all sequenced from one sample in a study of T cell repertoires in cytomegalovirus infection. TCRdb processed the reads anew with MiXCR; each CDR3 protein has one entry. The table shows a few hundred thousand distinct CDR3 sequences, with more than 25% occurring only once. The sample comprised PBMCs. The receptors here all came from a human donor in good health (CMV status not recorded). Some clones in this sample may be carry-over from other donors' samples.

The chain has TRBV5-4 and TRBJ2-1, with D possibly TRBD1 on 7 matching bases. Trimming took off 2 bases at V and 4 bases at J, with 13 bases between the two ends. This CDR3 region has 15 residues. Germline lookup yields CDR1 SGHNT and CDR2 YYREEE (reference sequence). The DNA for the CDR3 is TGTGCCAGCAGCTTCGAGACAGGGAGGTACAATGAGCAGTTCTTC. Its protein is CASSFETGRYNEQFF.

This chain links TRBV6-5 with TRBJ2-3; 7 bases match TRBD2. Germline values: CDR1 MNHEY, CDR2 SVGAGI. V was clipped by 6 bases and J by 5 bases; unmatched bases: 2. The CDR3 is 12 amino acids. CDR3 region: CASRRELDTQYF. The CDR3 DNA follows: TGTGCCAGCAGGCGGGAGTTAGATACGCAGTATTTT.

This clonotype was seen only a few times. V gene TRBV7-2 combines with J gene TRBJ2-5; the D call may be TRBD1 or TRBD2 (7 bases each). CDR3 length: 15 amino acids. From germline, CDR1 is SGHTA and CDR2 FQGNSA. Trimming pared 4 bases from V and 5 bases from J, leaving 17 bases between. The CDR3: CASSSQQGGRETQYF. The CDR3, as DNA: TGTGCCAGCAGCTCCCAGCAGGGGGGGAGGGAGACCCAGTACTTC. Filled out from reference TRBV7-2 and TRBJ2-5, the complete variable domain reads GAGVSQSPSNKVTEKGKDVELRCDPISGHTALYWYRQSLGQGLEFLIYFQGNSAPDKSGLPSDRFSAERTGGSVSTLTIQRTQQEDSAVYLCASSSQQGGRETQYFGPGTRLLVL.

V usage is TRBV24-1 and J usage is TRBJ2-1; 9 nucleotides match TRBD2. From germline, CDR1 is KGHDR and CDR2 SFDVKD. The CDR3 covers 16 residues. J gave up 4 bases and V 0 bases, and 3 bases lay outside the gene matches. The CDR3 loop reads CATSDLWTSEYNEQFF. In DNA, the CDR3 is TGTGCCACCAGTGATTTGTGGACTAGCGAATACAATGAGCAGTTCTTC.

The chain joins TRBV10-3 to TRBJ2-2; 7 bases fit TRBD2. Germline lookup yields CDR1 ENHRY and CDR2 SYGVKD. V lost 5 bases and J lost 4; bases outside the gene matches: 7. The CDR3 contains 15 residues. In DNA form, the CDR3 reads TGTGCCATCAGTAAGCTAGCGGCAGGCACCGGGGAGCTGTTTTTT. Its translation: CAISKLAAGTGELFF.

This clonotype turned up a few times. This chain connects TRBV27 to TRBJ1-5; D unresolved. This CDR3 spans 17 amino acids. V lost 3 bases, J lost 1 base, and 16 bases lay in between. Germline CDR1 MNHEY, CDR2 SMNVEV (reference sequence). The CDR3 DNA is TGTGCCAGCAGTTTTTTCCCGAAGAGGAAGAGCAATCAGCCCCAGCATTTT. Translated: CASSFFPKRKSNQPQHF.

The V and J genes are TRBV19 and TRBJ2-1, with D tentatively TRBD2 (5 bases). V lost 3 bases, J lost 6 bases, and 12 bases lay in between. Germline V gene data show CDR1 as LNHDA and CDR2 as SQIVND (reference sequence). The CDR3 is 14 residues long. In nucleotides, the CDR3 is TGTGCCAGTAGTATCCAAATCACTAGCAATGAGCAGTTCTTC. It yields the protein CASSIQITSNEQFF.

For the CDR3, the DNA is TGTGCCAGCAGTGAAGCGCCCCGCACAGATACGCAGTATTTT. Protein product: CASSEAPRTDTQYF. This rearrangement joins TRBV2 to TRBJ2-3; D gene uncertain. The V end lost 0 bases, the J end lost 1 base, and 5 bases lay between the germline ends. There are 14 residues in the CDR3. Germline loops: CDR1 SNHLY, CDR2 FYNNEI.

This clonotype has only a few counts. The J gene is TRBJ2-1, the V gene TRBV6-5, with TRBD2 identical over 10 bases. The germline V gene encodes CDR1 MNHEY and CDR2 SVGAGI. V shed 7 bases, J shed 0 bases, and the junction held 15 bases outside the gene matches. CDR3 length equals 19 residues. CDR3 loop: CASKFRYTSGTSSYNEQFF. The CDR3 DNA reads TGTGCCAGCAAGTTTCGTTATACTAGCGGGACCAGCTCCTACAATGAGCAGTTCTTC.

The chain uses TRBV19 and TRBJ2-5; D uncertain. The CDR3 is 15 amino acids. The V end was cut by 3 bases, the J end by 2 bases, with 13 bases between. Per the germline V gene, CDR1 is LNHDA and CDR2 is SQIVND (reference sequence). CDR3 amino acids: CASSMYKANQETQYF. DNA for the CDR3: TGTGCCAGTAGTATGTATAAGGCGAATCAAGAGACCCAGTACTTC.

The rearrangement joins TRBV25-1 to TRBJ2-5, with no clear D. This CDR3 comprises 12 residues. V lost 4 bases, J lost 7 bases, and 10 bases lay in between. From germline, CDR1 is MGHDK and CDR2 SYGVNS. The CDR3 DNA is TGTGCCAGCAGTGCCCTGATTGGGACCCAGTACTTC. Amino acid sequence: CASSALIGTQYF.

V gene TRBV9 combines with J gene TRBJ1-1; D remains ambiguous. Germline CDR1 SGDLS, CDR2 YYNGEE. The CDR3 extends over 15 amino acids. V was trimmed by 1 base and J by 2 bases, leaving 12 bases between them. CDR3 residues: CASSVYAAFNTEAFF. The CDR3 DNA is TGTGCCAGCAGCGTATATGCAGCATTCAACACTGAAGCTTTCTTT.

This clonotype has just a few counts. The V call is TRBV5-4, the J call TRBJ2-3; 8 bases map to TRBD2. The CDR3 extends over 17 amino acids. From germline, CDR1 is SGHNT and CDR2 YYREEE (reference sequence). J was trimmed by 6 bases and V by 4 bases; bases with no gene match: 16. The CDR3, as DNA: TGTGCCAGCAGCCGACCCTCTAGCGGGTGGGGCTCGGATACGCAGTATTTT. Translated: CASSRPSSGWGSDTQYF. Based on the CDR3 plus reference TRBV5-4 and TRBJ2-3, the full variable domain is ETGVTQSPTHLIKTRGQQVTLRCSSQSGHNTVSWYQQALGQGPQFIFQYYREEENGRGNFPPRFSGLQFPNYSSELNVNALELDDSALYLCASSRPSSGWGSDTQYFGPGTRLTVL.

V is TRBV6-5 and J is TRBJ2-4; D not certain. CDR3 size: 14 residues. V lost 6 bases to trimming and J lost 5 bases, with 14 bases between them. Germline V CDR1 and CDR2: MNHEY, SVGAGI. The CDR3 spells CASRRHKTQNIQYF. The CDR3 DNA sequence: TGTGCCAGCAGAAGACATAAGACACAAAACATTCAGTACTTC.

This clonotype was observed a few times. This rearrangement joins TRBV9 to TRBJ2-1; 7 bases match TRBD2. J lost 6 bases, V lost 0 bases, and 6 bases had no gene match. The CDR3 length is 15 residues. CDR1 is SGDLS, CDR2 YYNGEE, per germline. The CDR3 region has the DNA TGTGCCAGCAGCGTAGCCGGGAGGATCTCCAATGAGCAGTTCTTC. It encodes CASSVAGRISNEQFF.